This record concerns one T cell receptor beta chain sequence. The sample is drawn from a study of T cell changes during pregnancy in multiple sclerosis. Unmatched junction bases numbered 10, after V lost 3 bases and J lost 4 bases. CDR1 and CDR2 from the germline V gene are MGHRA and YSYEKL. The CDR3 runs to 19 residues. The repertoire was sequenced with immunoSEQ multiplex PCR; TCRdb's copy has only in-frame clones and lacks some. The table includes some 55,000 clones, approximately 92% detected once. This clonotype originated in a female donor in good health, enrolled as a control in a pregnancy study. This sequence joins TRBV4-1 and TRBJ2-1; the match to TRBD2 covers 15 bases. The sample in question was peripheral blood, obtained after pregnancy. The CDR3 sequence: CASSHPGLAGGLQYNEQFF. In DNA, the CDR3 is TGCGCCAGCAGCCATCCGGGACTAGCGGGGGGCCTTCAATACAATGAGCAGTTCTTC.